The sequence of this T cell receptor (beta chain) was determined in a study of CD4+ T cells in melanoma. CDR3 length: 15 amino acids. Germline CDR1 is SGHRS and CDR2 is YFSETQ. Trimming took 4 bases from V and 7 from J; bases not matched to a gene: 3. This clone has just one count. Some clones are missing from TCRdb's copy, which holds only in-frame ones; the method was immunoSEQ multiplex PCR. The sample contains some 15,000 clones, roughly two thirds of which appear only once. The specimen was cells from a culture (not recorded whether cultured in vitro). The chain uses TRBV5-1 and TRBJ2-1; TRBD2 aligns across 15 bases. The sequence derives from a human donor with melanoma. DNA for the CDR3: TGCGCCAGCAGCGGACTAGCGGGGGGGCGGAATGAGCAGTTCTTC. Translated, it gives CASSGLAGGRNEQFF.